This is a list of T cell receptor beta chains from one sample in a study of CD8+CD57+ T cells in acquired aplastic anemia. MiXCR, run by TCRdb on the reads, gives a single entry per CDR3 protein. The sample records 150,000 to 200,000 distinct CDR3 sequences, 64% being singletons. Input material: sorted CD4+, CD8+, or CD8+CD57+ T cells (not recorded which) from PBMCs. The origin of the receptors is a human donor with severe aplastic anemia or a healthy control (not recorded which). The CDR3 runs from the conserved cysteine through the conserved F or W. Fields, in order: J gene, V gene, D gene, clone size, CDR3 DNA, CDR3 protein. A D gene is named only where the DNA matches it firmly. Part of the rows lack a size; the others show once, few, many or a class for expanded clones.

J gene: TRBJ2-5
V gene: TRBV19
D gene: -
clone size: many
CDR3 DNA: TGTGCCAGTAGTATTGGAGGGTGGGGTGTGGACCAGTACTTC
CDR3 protein: CASSIGGWGVDQYF

J gene: TRBJ2-7
V gene: TRBV5-1
D gene: TRBD2
clone size: many
CDR3 DNA: TGCGCCAGCAGCTCCGGACTAGCCCAATACGAGCAGTACTTC
CDR3 protein: CASSSGLAQYEQYF

J gene: TRBJ1-5
V gene: TRBV7-2
D gene: -
clone size: -
CDR3 DNA: TGTGCCAGCAGCCCGGGGGGGGCGAATCAGCCCCAGCATTTT
CDR3 protein: CASSPGGANQPQHF

J gene: TRBJ2-5
V gene: TRBV7-9
D gene: TRBD1
clone size: -
CDR3 DNA: TGTGCCAGCAGCCATTTGGGACAGGGCAGTCAAGAGACCCAGTACTTC
CDR3 protein: CASSHLGQGSQETQYF

J gene: TRBJ2-7
V gene: TRBV4-2
D gene: TRBD2
clone size: many
CDR3 DNA: TGTGCCAGCAGCCAAGGTGGGGCGGGGGGCTATCCTAACGAGCAGTACTTC
CDR3 protein: CASSQGGAGGYPNEQYF

J gene: TRBJ2-3
V gene: TRBV2
D gene: TRBD1
clone size: -
CDR3 DNA: TGTGCCAGCAGCTCCACAGGGGGCACAGATACGCAGTATTTT
CDR3 protein: CASSSTGGTDTQYF

J gene: TRBJ2-7
V gene: TRBV7-9
D gene: TRBD2
clone size: -
CDR3 DNA: TGTGCCAGCAGCCGAATTAGCGGGGGCTCCTACGAGCAGTACTTC
CDR3 protein: CASSRISGGSYEQYF

J gene: TRBJ2-3
V gene: TRBV7-9
D gene: -
clone size: -
CDR3 DNA: TGTGCAGCCAGCACAGATACGCAGTATTTT
CDR3 protein: CAASTDTQYF

J gene: TRBJ2-5
V gene: TRBV5-6
D gene: TRBD2
clone size: many
CDR3 DNA: TGTGCCAGCAGCCCCTGGACTAGCGGGGAAGAGACCCAGTACTTC
CDR3 protein: CASSPWTSGEETQYF

J gene: TRBJ2-5
V gene: TRBV7-9
D gene: TRBD1
clone size: -
CDR3 DNA: TGTGCCAGCAGTAGTACAGGGGGAGGAGAGACCCAGTACTTC
CDR3 protein: CASSSTGGGETQYF

J gene: TRBJ1-2
V gene: TRBV5-1
D gene: TRBD1
clone size: -
CDR3 DNA: TGCGCCAGCAGCTTGGGGGGACAGCCGAACCCGTTGGGTGGCTACACCTTC
CDR3 protein: CASSLGGQPNPLGGYTF

J gene: TRBJ2-5
V gene: TRBV7-8
D gene: TRBD2
clone size: -
CDR3 DNA: TGTGCCAGCAGCTTAGGGGTAGCGGGGGGGCTTTTAAAGACCCAGTACTTC
CDR3 protein: CASSLGVAGGLLKTQYF

J gene: TRBJ2-1
V gene: TRBV19
D gene: -
clone size: many
CDR3 DNA: TGTGCCAGTAGTATAGCAGGCGGGGTCAATGAGCAGTTCTTC
CDR3 protein: CASSIAGGVNEQFF

J gene: TRBJ2-1
V gene: TRBV9
D gene: -
clone size: -
CDR3 DNA: TGTGCCAGCAGCCCTGGGGGGCTTTACAATGAGCAGTTCTTC
CDR3 protein: CASSPGGLYNEQFF

J gene: TRBJ2-3
V gene: TRBV10-1
D gene: -
clone size: -
CDR3 DNA: TGCGCCAGCAGTGAGGGGGATGCAGATACGCAGTATTTT
CDR3 protein: CASSEGDADTQYF

J gene: TRBJ2-7
V gene: TRBV7-3
D gene: -
clone size: -
CDR3 DNA: TGTGCTAGCAGCTTCACCCTAGTAAGGGAGGAGCAGTACTTC
CDR3 protein: CASSFTLVREEQYF

J gene: TRBJ2-2
V gene: TRBV9
D gene: -
clone size: -
CDR3 DNA: TGTGCCAGCAGCCCACTCCAGGGGAACACCGGGGAGCTGTTTTTT
CDR3 protein: CASSPLQGNTGELFF

J gene: TRBJ1-2
V gene: TRBV2
D gene: -
clone size: once
CDR3 DNA: TGTGCCAGCAGTGAACCAGAACAGGCAGACTATGGCTACACCTTC
CDR3 protein: CASSEPEQADYGYTF

J gene: TRBJ2-7
V gene: TRBV24-1
D gene: -
clone size: -
CDR3 DNA: TGTGCCACCAGTGATTCTGGTAAGGACCAGTACGAGCAGTACTTC
CDR3 protein: CATSDSGKDQYEQYF

J gene: TRBJ1-1
V gene: TRBV14
D gene: -
clone size: -
CDR3 DNA: TGTGCCAGCAGCCAAATTGGGCAACGGATGAATGAAGCTTTCTTT
CDR3 protein: CASSQIGQRMNEAFF

J gene: TRBJ2-3
V gene: TRBV29-1
D gene: -
clone size: -
CDR3 DNA: TGCGGCGTTGTTACAGGGTTGGGGAGTTGGGATTCGGATACGCAGTATTTT
CDR3 protein: CGVVTGLGSWDSDTQYF

J gene: TRBJ1-1
V gene: TRBV29-1
D gene: -
clone size: -
CDR3 DNA: TGCAGCGGGGGACGTATGAACACTGAAGCTTTCTTT
CDR3 protein: CSGGRMNTEAFF

J gene: TRBJ2-1
V gene: TRBV29-1
D gene: -
clone size: -
CDR3 DNA: TGCAGCGTTGGAAGCACGGTCTACAATGAGCAGTTCTTC
CDR3 protein: CSVGSTVYNEQFF

J gene: TRBJ2-7
V gene: TRBV2
D gene: TRBD1
clone size: -
CDR3 DNA: TGTGCCAGCAGTGGGTCAGGGGGCCCTAACTACGAGCAGTACTTC
CDR3 protein: CASSGSGGPNYEQYF

J gene: TRBJ2-7
V gene: TRBV7-9
D gene: TRBD1
clone size: -
CDR3 DNA: TGTGCCAGCAGACCGGGACAGTCCTACGAGCAGTACTTC
CDR3 protein: CASRPGQSYEQYF

J gene: TRBJ1-4
V gene: TRBV25-1
D gene: -
clone size: -
CDR3 DNA: TGTGCCAGCAGTGAAATGGGAGGATATTACGAAAAACTGTTTTTT
CDR3 protein: CASSEMGGYYEKLFF

J gene: TRBJ1-6
V gene: TRBV10-2
D gene: -
clone size: -
CDR3 DNA: TGCGCCAGCAGAGTGTGGAATTCACCCCTCCACTTT
CDR3 protein: CASRVWNSPLHF

J gene: TRBJ2-3
V gene: TRBV9
D gene: TRBD2
clone size: -
CDR3 DNA: TGTGCCAGCAGCGACCTGGGGGTAGCGGGGGGGCCAGATACGCAGTATTTT
CDR3 protein: CASSDLGVAGGPDTQYF

J gene: TRBJ2-7
V gene: TRBV9
D gene: -
clone size: many
CDR3 DNA: TGTGCCAGCAGCGTAACAGACGGAACCTACGAGCAGTACTTC
CDR3 protein: CASSVTDGTYEQYF

J gene: TRBJ1-5
V gene: TRBV20-1
D gene: -
clone size: -
CDR3 DNA: TGCAGTGCTAGTGCCCCAGGCAATCAGCCCCAGCATTTT
CDR3 protein: CSASAPGNQPQHF

J gene: TRBJ2-7
V gene: TRBV29-1
D gene: -
clone size: -
CDR3 DNA: TGCAGCGTTTTGACAGCCGAGTACGAGCAGTACTTC
CDR3 protein: CSVLTAEYEQYF

J gene: TRBJ1-2
V gene: TRBV29-1
D gene: -
clone size: many
CDR3 DNA: TGCAGCGTTGAAGGGTTGGGGCCCTCTGGCTACACCTTC
CDR3 protein: CSVEGLGPSGYTF

J gene: TRBJ1-1
V gene: TRBV29-1
D gene: -
clone size: many
CDR3 DNA: TGCAGCGTTGAAGCATTGGGCGGCCTGGCTTTCTTT
CDR3 protein: CSVEALGGLAFF

J gene: TRBJ2-1
V gene: TRBV29-1
D gene: TRBD1
clone size: -
CDR3 DNA: TGCAGCGTGGACAGGGGAGTCACCGGTGAGCAGTTCTTC
CDR3 protein: CSVDRGVTGEQFF

J gene: TRBJ2-1
V gene: TRBV2
D gene: TRBD2
clone size: -
CDR3 DNA: TGTGCCAGCGGACGGACTAGCGGTTCGGAAAATGAGCAGTTCTTC
CDR3 protein: CASGRTSGSENEQFF

J gene: TRBJ2-7
V gene: TRBV10-3
D gene: -
clone size: -
CDR3 DNA: TGTGCCATCAGGGGGGACACCTCAAGGGCCTTAGCCTACGAGCAGTACTTC
CDR3 protein: CAIRGDTSRALAYEQYF

J gene: TRBJ2-7
V gene: TRBV20-1
D gene: TRBD1
clone size: -
CDR3 DNA: TGCAGTGCTACGCCCACACAGGGGGCGGCATACGAGCAGTACTTC
CDR3 protein: CSATPTQGAAYEQYF

J gene: TRBJ2-1
V gene: TRBV7-3
D gene: TRBD2
clone size: -
CDR3 DNA: TGTGCCAGCAGCTCCCTGACTAGCCGCTACAATGAGCAGTTCTTC
CDR3 protein: CASSSLTSRYNEQFF

J gene: TRBJ2-7
V gene: TRBV19
D gene: -
clone size: -
CDR3 DNA: TGTGCCAGTAGTAGGGGACTTTCTCACGAGCAGTACTTC
CDR3 protein: CASSRGLSHEQYF

J gene: TRBJ1-6
V gene: TRBV20-1
D gene: TRBD1
clone size: -
CDR3 DNA: TGCAGTGCCGGGACAGGGGGAGGTTGGAACAATTCACCCCTCCACTTT
CDR3 protein: CSAGTGGGWNNSPLHF

J gene: TRBJ2-7
V gene: TRBV7-3
D gene: TRBD2
clone size: few
CDR3 DNA: TGTGCCAGCAGCTTGAAGCGGGGGGTCGAGCAGTACTTC
CDR3 protein: CASSLKRGVEQYF

J gene: TRBJ2-7
V gene: TRBV27
D gene: -
clone size: -
CDR3 DNA: TGTGCCAGCAGTTCGCCAGGGAAGGGCACAGAGCAGTACTTC
CDR3 protein: CASSSPGKGTEQYF

J gene: TRBJ2-1
V gene: TRBV28
D gene: -
clone size: -
CDR3 DNA: TGTGCCAGCACCATAAGAGGGGGATCCTACAATGAGCAGTTCTTC
CDR3 protein: CASTIRGGSYNEQFF

J gene: TRBJ2-7
V gene: TRBV2
D gene: TRBD1
clone size: once
CDR3 DNA: TGTGCCAGAGAGACAGGGAACTCCTACGAGCAGTACTTC
CDR3 protein: CARETGNSYEQYF

J gene: TRBJ2-7
V gene: TRBV7-3
D gene: TRBD1
clone size: few
CDR3 DNA: TGTGCCAGCAGCGCCGGGACAGGGGTGCACGAGCAGTACTTC
CDR3 protein: CASSAGTGVHEQYF

J gene: TRBJ2-7
V gene: TRBV20-1
D gene: -
clone size: -
CDR3 DNA: TGCAGTGCTAGTTTGCTTTACGAGCAGTACTTC
CDR3 protein: CSASLLYEQYF

J gene: TRBJ1-2
V gene: TRBV7-8
D gene: -
clone size: many
CDR3 DNA: TGTGCCAGCAGCCCGAAACCCGGGACATCCTACACAACGATAGATGGCTACACCTTC
CDR3 protein: CASSPKPGTSYTTIDGYTF